A selection of T cell receptor beta chains follows, all from one sample in a study of blood T cell repertoires in COVID-19. TCRdb keeps only in-frame clones here, not all; method: immunoSEQ multiplex PCR. The repertoire holds fewer than 250,000 clones, with about 87% as singletons. What was sequenced was peripheral blood. These receptors were collected from a man aged 70-80 years with acute or convalescent COVID-19. The CDR3 runs from the conserved cysteine through the conserved F or W. The D gene is left open where the match is weak. For some rows the clone size is stated as once, few or many, or as a class when expanded; others skip it.

D,V,J,size,length,CDR3,DNA
NA,TRBV5-1,TRBJ2-5,NA,15,CASSLVRSGQETQYF,TGCGCCAGCAGCTTAGTCCGGTCAGGGCAAGAGACCCAGTACTTC
NA,TRBV2,TRBJ2-2,NA,14,CASSEAGDTGELFF,TGTGCCAGCAGTGAGGCAGGGGACACCGGGGAGCTGTTTTTT
TRBD1,TRBV20-1,TRBJ1-1,NA,11,CSAKGAAEAFF,TGCAGTGCTAAGGGGGCGGCTGAAGCTTTCTTT
NA,TRBV5-1,TRBJ1-1,once,13,CASTVGHNTEAFF,TGCGCCAGCACGGTCGGACACAACACTGAAGCTTTCTTT
TRBD1,TRBV6-5,TRBJ2-7,once,13,CAITRTGVYEQYF,TGTGCCATCACCCGGACAGGGGTCTACGAGCAGTACTTC
TRBD2,TRBV4-2,TRBJ2-1,NA,18,CASSQGGASGKIGHEQFF,TGTGCCAGCAGCCAGGGGGGGGCTAGCGGGAAAATTGGGCATGAGCAGTTCTTC
TRBD2,TRBV7-3,TRBJ2-7,once,19,CASSLTGHSPGLGSYEQYF,TGTGCCAGCAGCTTAACGGGACACAGTCCGGGACTAGGCTCCTACGAGCAGTACTTC
NA,TRBV27,TRBJ1-5,NA,15,CASIEFWGGNQPQHF,TGTGCCAGCATTGAGTTTTGGGGGGGCAATCAGCCCCAGCATTTT
TRBD1,TRBV5-6,TRBJ2-5,NA,15,CASSYKTGGMETQYF,TGTGCCAGCAGCTACAAGACAGGGGGTATGGAGACCCAGTACTTC
NA,TRBV19,TRBJ1-5,NA,15,CASSTDRYSNQPQHF,TGTGCCAGTAGCACTGACAGGTATAGCAATCAGCCCCAGCATTTT
TRBD2,TRBV4-2,TRBJ2-3,NA,15,CASSQVSGSADTQYF,TGTGCCAGCAGCCAAGTGAGCGGGAGTGCTGATACGCAGTATTTT
TRBD1,TRBV3-1/TRBV3-2,TRBJ1-1,NA,14,CASSQVQGGTEAFF,TGTGCCAGCAGCCAAGTTCAGGGGGGCACTGAAGCTTTCTTT
NA,TRBV27,TRBJ2-5,NA,13,CASRRRLQETQYF,TGTGCCAGCAGGCGCAGACTCCAAGAGACCCAGTACTTC
TRBD1,TRBV2,TRBJ2-5,once,14,CASSMDRGQETQYF,TGTGCCAGCAGTATGGACAGGGGGCAGGAGACCCAGTACTTC
NA,TRBV3-1/TRBV3-2,TRBJ2-1,NA,9,CASSQPLVF,TGTGCCAGCAGCCAACCACTGGTCTTC
NA,TRBV4-2,TRBJ1-2,few,16,CASSQDGAETFYGYTF,TGTGCCAGCAGCCAAGATGGGGCAGAGACTTTCTATGGCTACACCTTC
NA,TRBV27,TRBJ1-6,once,17,CASSLLILGGYNSPLHF,TGTGCCAGCAGTTTATTGATCCTAGGAGGGTATAATTCACCCCTCCACTTT
NA,TRBV27,TRBJ1-2,NA,13,CASSLRGNYGYTF,TGTGCCAGCAGTTTACGAGGGAACTATGGCTACACCTTC
NA,TRBV5-8,TRBJ2-4,NA,13,CASWEKGQNIQYF,TGTGCCAGCTGGGAAAAGGGGCAAAACATTCAGTACTTC
NA,TRBV5-1,TRBJ1-1,NA,14,CASSLDGWNTEAFF,TGCGCCAGCAGCTTGGACGGTTGGAACACTGAAGCTTTCTTT
NA,TRBV27,TRBJ1-1,once,16,CASSLSMRRVNTEAFF,TGTGCCAGCAGTTTAAGTATGAGAAGAGTGAACACTGAAGCTTTCTTT
TRBD1,TRBV10-3,TRBJ1-4,NA,13,CATKGTENEKLFF,TGTGCCACCAAAGGGACAGAGAATGAAAAACTGTTTTTT
NA,TRBV7-9,TRBJ1-3,NA,15,CASSSPEVYGNTIYF,TGTGCCAGCAGCTCACCTGAGGTCTATGGAAACACCATATATTTT
NA,TRBV7-9,TRBJ2-5,NA,15,CASSPTDGGQETQYF,TGTGCCAGCAGCCCCACCGACGGGGGTCAAGAGACCCAGTACTTC
TRBD2,TRBV5-1,TRBJ2-1,NA,16,CASSLAGGRAGDEQFF,TGCGCCAGCAGCTTGGCGGGCGGGAGGGCTGGCGATGAGCAGTTCTTC
NA,TRBV2,TRBJ1-2,NA,13,CASSKEQLYGYTF,TGTGCCAGCAGTAAAGAACAGCTGTATGGCTACACCTTC
TRBD1,TRBV5-5,TRBJ1-1,NA,15,CASSLRGQGSTEAFF,TGTGCCAGCAGCTTGAGGGGACAGGGGTCCACTGAAGCTTTCTTT
TRBD1,TRBV18,TRBJ1-6,NA,16,CASSPNGQGSNSPLHF,TGTGCCAGCTCACCGAATGGACAGGGGAGTAATTCACCCCTCCACTTT
TRBD1,TRBV12-3/TRBV12-4,TRBJ1-2,NA,13,CASSPTGGEGYTF,TGTGCCAGCAGTCCAACAGGGGGCGAAGGCTACACCTTC